The 5 T cell receptor beta chains given below trace back to one sample, sequenced in a study of identical twins. TCRdb re-analysed the 5' RACE reads in MiXCR, keeping a single row per CDR3 protein. The data show about 520,000 distinct CDR3 sequences, roughly a fifth seen once. These data also formed part of another study, on T cells expressing NK-cell markers.

Material: CD4+ T cells sorted from blood. The receptors here all came from a woman aged 18-29 years in good health.

The chain recombines TRBV20-1 with TRBJ1-2, with D uncertain. The germline gives CDR1 DFQATT, CDR2 SNEGSKA (reference sequence). The CDR3 runs to 11 residues. The V end was cut by 5 bases, the J end by 5 bases, with 9 bases between. The CDR3 loop is CSASPLYGYTF. As DNA, the CDR3 is TGCAGTGCTTCGCCCTTATATGGCTACACCTTC.

The CDR3 is CASSPSRLAELLQETQYF. CDR3 sequence (DNA): TGTGCCAGCAGTCCCTCTCGACTAGCGGAGTTACTCCAAGAGACCCAGTACTTC. V gene TRBV27 combines with J gene TRBJ2-5, with 9 bases matching TRBD2. This CDR3 spans 18 amino acids. CDR1 is MNHEY and CDR2 is SMNVEV in the germline V gene (reference sequence). With V trimmed by 5 bases and J by 1 base, 14 bases remained unmatched.

The genes are TRBV2 and TRBJ2-3; 12 nucleotides line up with TRBD2. With V trimmed by 6 bases and J by 3 bases, 1 base remained unmatched. CDR1 and CDR2 (germline): SNHLY, FYNNEI. This CDR3 is built from 14 residues. As DNA, the CDR3 is TGTGCCAGCAGGACTAGCGGGGGAACAGATACGCAGTATTTT. The encoded protein is CASRTSGGTDTQYF.

This clonotype was seen at least ten times. The chain combines TRBV5-1 with TRBJ2-7; D tentatively fits TRBD1 or TRBD2 (5 bases each). CDR3 length equals 15 residues. The germline V gene has CDR1 SGHRS and CDR2 YFSETQ. Trimming cost V 1 base and J 0 bases, with 11 bases left between them. In DNA, the CDR3 is TGCGCCAGCAGCTTGTTCGGGACGGACTCCTACGAGCAGTACTTC. This encodes CASSLFGTDSYEQYF.

The chain combines TRBV7-3 with TRBJ2-1; no clear D gene. V dropped 0 bases and J dropped 7 bases, with 10 bases sitting between them. This CDR3 has 14 residues. Germline CDR1 and CDR2: SGHTA and FQGTGA. This CDR3 is CASSLTPVSNEQFF. In DNA form, the CDR3 reads TGTGCCAGCAGCTTAACCCCCGTAAGTAATGAGCAGTTCTTC.